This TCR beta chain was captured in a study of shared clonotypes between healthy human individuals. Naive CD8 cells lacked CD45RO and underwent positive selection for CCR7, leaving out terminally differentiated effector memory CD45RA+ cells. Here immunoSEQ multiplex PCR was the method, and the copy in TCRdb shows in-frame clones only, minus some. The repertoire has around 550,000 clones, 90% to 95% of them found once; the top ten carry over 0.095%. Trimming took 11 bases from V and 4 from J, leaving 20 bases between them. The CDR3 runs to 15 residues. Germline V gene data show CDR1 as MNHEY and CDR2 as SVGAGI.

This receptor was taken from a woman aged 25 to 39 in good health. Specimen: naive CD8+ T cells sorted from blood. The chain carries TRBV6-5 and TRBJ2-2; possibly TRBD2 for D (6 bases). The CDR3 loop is CAGGMAVDGTGELFF. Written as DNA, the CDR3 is TGTGCCGGGGGGATGGCAGTCGATGGCACCGGGGAGCTGTTTTTT.